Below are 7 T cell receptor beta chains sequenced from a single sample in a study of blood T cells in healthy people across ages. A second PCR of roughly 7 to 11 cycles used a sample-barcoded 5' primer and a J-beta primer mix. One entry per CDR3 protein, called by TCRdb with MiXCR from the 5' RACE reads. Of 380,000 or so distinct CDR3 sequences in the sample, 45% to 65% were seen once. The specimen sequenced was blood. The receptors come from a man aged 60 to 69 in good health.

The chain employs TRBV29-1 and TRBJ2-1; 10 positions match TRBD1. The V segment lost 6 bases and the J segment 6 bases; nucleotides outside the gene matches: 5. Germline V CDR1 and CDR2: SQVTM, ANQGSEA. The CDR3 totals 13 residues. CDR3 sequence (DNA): TGCAGCGTGGGGACAGGGGCAGGCAATGAGCAGTTCTTC. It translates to CSVGTGAGNEQFF.

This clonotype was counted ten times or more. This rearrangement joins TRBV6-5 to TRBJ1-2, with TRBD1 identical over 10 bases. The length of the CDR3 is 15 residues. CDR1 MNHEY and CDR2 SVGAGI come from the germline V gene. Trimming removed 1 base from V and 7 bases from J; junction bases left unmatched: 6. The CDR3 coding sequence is TGTGCCAGCAGTTACTTCGGACAGGGGGTCTCTGGCTACACCTTC. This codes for CASSYFGQGVSGYTF.

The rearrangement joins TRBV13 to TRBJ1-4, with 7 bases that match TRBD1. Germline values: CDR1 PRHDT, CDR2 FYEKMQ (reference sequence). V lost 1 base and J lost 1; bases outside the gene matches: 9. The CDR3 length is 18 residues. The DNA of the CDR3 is TGTGCCAGCAGCTTAGAGGCGAACAGGGGAGAAACTAATGAAAAACTGTTTTTT. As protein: CASSLEANRGETNEKLFF. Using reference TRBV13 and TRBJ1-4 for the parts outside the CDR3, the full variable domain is AAGVIQSPRHLIKEKRETATLKCYPIPRHDTVYWYQQGPGQDPQFLISFYEKMQSDKGSIPDRFSAQQFSDYHSELNMSSLELGDSALYFCASSLEANRGETNEKLFFGSGTQLSVL.

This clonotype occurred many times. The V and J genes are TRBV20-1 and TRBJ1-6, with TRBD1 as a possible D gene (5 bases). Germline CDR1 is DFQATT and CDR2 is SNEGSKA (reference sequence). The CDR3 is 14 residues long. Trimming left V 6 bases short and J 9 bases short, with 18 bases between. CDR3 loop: CSAPPGTGVSPLHF. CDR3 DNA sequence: TGCAGTGCGCCCCCCGGAACGGGGGTTTCACCCCTCCACTTT.

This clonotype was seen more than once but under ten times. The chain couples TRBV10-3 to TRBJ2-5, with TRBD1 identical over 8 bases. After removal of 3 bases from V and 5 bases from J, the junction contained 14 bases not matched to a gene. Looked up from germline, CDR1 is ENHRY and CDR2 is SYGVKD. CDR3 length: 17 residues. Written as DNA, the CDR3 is TGTGCCATCAGTGACCCCAGAGGGGCAGGGGGCCAGGAGACCCAGTACTTC. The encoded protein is CAISDPRGAGGQETQYF.

CDR3 residues: CAGSQGAPGANVLTF. The CDR3, as DNA: TGTGCCGGTTCACAGGGGGCCCCTGGGGCCAACGTCCTGACTTTC. The chain links TRBV7-9 to TRBJ2-6; 9 positions match TRBD1. Trimming cost V 11 bases and J 2 bases; bases outside gene matches: 7. This CDR3 region has 15 residues. Germline V gene sequence: CDR1 SEHNR, CDR2 FQNEAQ (reference sequence).

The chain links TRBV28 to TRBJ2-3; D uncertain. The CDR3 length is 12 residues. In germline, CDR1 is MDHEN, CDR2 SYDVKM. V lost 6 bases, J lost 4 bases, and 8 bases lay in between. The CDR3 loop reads CASSIVADTQYF. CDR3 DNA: TGTGCCAGCAGCATCGTCGCAGATACGCAGTATTTT. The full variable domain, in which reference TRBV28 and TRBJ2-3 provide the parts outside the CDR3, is DVKVTQSSRYLVKRTGEKVFLECVQDMDHENMFWYRQDPGLGLRLIYFSYDVKMKEKGDIPEGYSVSREKKERFSLILESASTNQTSMYLCASSIVADTQYFGPGTRLTVL.